These 13 T cell receptor beta chains came from one sample sequenced in a study of vaccination and CD4 T cells after COVID-19. Oncomine TCR Beta short-read sequencing was applied to DNA from cultured CD4+ T cells. TCRdb passed the PCR reads through MiXCR, listing each CDR3 protein once. This repertoire shows about 7,800 distinct CDR3 sequences, under 65% found once; its top ten account for roughly an eighth. Treatment indicated: roughly nine-day PBMC culture with coronavirus spike peptide pools or control peptides (ViraFEST assay). Researchers collected the unexposed donor's CD4+ T cells before the COVID-19 pandemic (2011-2018). These TCRs' antigens remain unknown. The sample consisted of CD4+ T cells from blood, cultured in vitro. These receptors were obtained from a human donor in good health.

The chain is built from TRBV15 and TRBJ2-2; unclear D gene. Trimming stripped 0 bases from V and 3 bases from J, with 8 bases between. CDR1 is LNHNV and CDR2 is YYDKDF in the germline V gene (reference sequence). The CDR3 totals 15 residues. CDR3 sequence (DNA): TGTGCCACCAGCAGAGAAGACCCTTACACCGGGGAGCTGTTTTTT. It is translated as CATSREDPYTGELFF.

This clonotype appeared a few times. V usage is TRBV4-2 and J usage is TRBJ1-5; D remains unclear. The V and J ends lost 5 bases and 0 bases respectively, with 8 bases between them. The germline gives CDR1 LGHNA, CDR2 YNFKEQ. The CDR3 extends over 14 amino acids. CDR3 nucleotide sequence: TGTGCCAGCAGCGATTGGCTTAGCAATCAGCCCCAGCATTTT. This sequence encodes CASSDWLSNQPQHF.

This clonotype was seen only a few times. This chain links TRBV7-2 with TRBJ2-7; a possible D gene is TRBD1 (5 bases). The CDR3 contains 13 residues. The V and J ends lost 5 bases and 2 bases respectively, with 10 bases between them. The V gene's germline CDR1 is SGHTA and CDR2 FQGNSA. The CDR3 loop reads CASSTQGPYEQYF. Here the CDR3 DNA reads TGTGCCAGCAGCACCCAGGGTCCCTACGAGCAGTACTTC.

V and J are TRBV6-1 and TRBJ1-5; D remains ambiguous. The germline V gene encodes CDR1 MNHNS and CDR2 SASEGT. This CDR3 contains 13 residues. Trimming cost V 6 bases and J 0 bases, with 6 bases left between them. This chain's CDR3 is CASRLSSNQPQHF. The CDR3 DNA sequence: TGTGCCAGCAGGCTCAGTAGCAATCAGCCCCAGCATTTT.

The genes are TRBV6-1 and TRBJ2-3; 8 nucleotides agree with TRBD2. The J segment lost 0 bases and the V segment lost 7 bases, leaving 6 bases of the junction unmatched. Germline CDR1 reads MNHNS; CDR2 reads SASEGT. The CDR3 consists of 15 residues. CDR3 loop: CASKKLAASTDTQYF. CDR3 coding DNA: TGTGCCAGCAAGAAACTAGCGGCAAGCACAGATACGCAGTATTTT.

The chain combines TRBV9 with TRBJ1-5, with D unclear. This CDR3 has 15 amino acids. V was pared by 0 bases and J by 3 bases, with 10 bases between. CDR1 is SGDLS, CDR2 YYNGEE, per germline. In nucleotides, the CDR3 is TGTGCCAGCAGCGTAGAAGGGAATAACAATCAGCCCCAGCATTTT. It translates to CASSVEGNNNQPQHF.

CDR3 in amino acids: CASSQGKLDRGWTEAFF. The CDR3 DNA follows: TGCGCCAGCAGCCAGGGCAAACTGGACAGGGGGTGGACTGAAGCTTTCTTT. The J gene is TRBJ1-1, the V gene TRBV4-1; 10 bases match TRBD1. Per the germline V gene, CDR1 is MGHRA and CDR2 is YSYEKL. V lost 3 bases and J lost 5; bases outside the gene matches: 12. The CDR3 covers 17 residues.

This chain connects TRBV7-9 to TRBJ2-2, with 7 bases identical to TRBD1. CDR1 and CDR2 from the germline V gene are SEHNR and FQNEAQ (reference sequence). The CDR3 consists of 14 residues. Trimming took 6 bases from V and 5 from J; bases not matched to a gene: 6. CDR3 bases: TGTGCCAGCAGACCCGGGACAGCTACCGGGGAGCTGTTTTTT. It yields the protein CASRPGTATGELFF. Full variable domain (remainder filled in from reference TRBV7-9 and TRBJ2-2): DTGVSQNPRHKITKRGQNVTFRCDPISEHNRLYWYRQTLGQGPEFLTYFQNEAQLEKSRLLSDRFSAERPKGSFSTLEIQRTEQGDSAMYLCASRPGTATGELFFGEGSRLTVL.

This clonotype was detected a few times. This rearrangement joins TRBV21-1 to TRBJ1-5; the DNA was not used to check the table's D call, TRBD1. TRBV21-1 counts as a pseudogene. The CDR3 length is 17 residues. The CDR3: CASSKTRGPASNQPQHF. The CDR3 bases are TGTGCCAGCAGCAAAACCAGGGGACCAGCTTCAAATCAGCCCCAGCATTTT.

The V call is TRBV11-3, the J call TRBJ2-7; tentatively, D is TRBD1 or TRBD2 (6 bases each). This CDR3 spans 16 amino acids. The germline gives CDR1 SGHNT, CDR2 YENEEA. The V gene lost 0 bases and the J gene lost 0 bases, with 12 bases spanning the gap. The CDR3: CASSLEKGGGSYEQYF. CDR3 in DNA: TGTGCCAGCAGCTTAGAGAAAGGGGGAGGCTCCTACGAGCAGTACTTC.

The chain carries TRBV20-1 and TRBJ2-5; D is perhaps TRBD2 (5 bases). The CDR3 sequence is 12 residues long. The germline V gene encodes CDR1 DFQATT and CDR2 SNEGSKA (reference sequence). V lost 0 bases to trimming and J lost 11 bases, with 13 bases between them. The CDR3 region is CSARDTRAAQYF. The CDR3 coding sequence is TGCAGTGCTAGAGATACTAGGGCGGCGCAGTACTTC.

This chain joins TRBV12-3 or TRBV12-4 and TRBJ2-1, with 10 bases fitting TRBD1. J gave up 6 bases and V 3 bases, and 5 bases lay outside the gene matches. The CDR3 runs to 15 residues. CDR3 sequence (DNA): TGTGCCAGCAGTTTGACAGGGGGCCCGGGCAATGAGCAGTTCTTC. This encodes CASSLTGGPGNEQFF.

The genes are TRBV28 and TRBJ1-2; D possibly corresponds to TRBD1 (5 bases). Trimming shortened V by 10 bases and J by 4 bases, and 19 bases separated the two germline ends. The CDR3 runs to 14 residues. Germline V lookup: CDR1 MDHEN, CDR2 SYDVKM. The CDR3 is CATDGQGAAYGYTF. The CDR3 DNA sequence: TGTGCCACCGACGGGCAAGGGGCCGCCTATGGCTACACCTTC.